The 2 T cell receptor beta chains below were found in one sample sequenced in a study of T cell responses to AZD1222 COVID-19 vaccine. The repertoire was sequenced with immunoSEQ multiplex PCR; TCRdb's copy has only in-frame clones and lacks some. The data contain 190,000 or so clones, 70% to 90% of them singletons. Material: peripheral blood, obtained 28 days after the second AZD1222 dose. These TCRs come from an adult who received the AZD1222 COVID-19 vaccine.

CDR3 sequence: CAISTGGTRHNEQFF. CDR3 DNA sequence: TGTGCCATCAGCACAGGGGGGACTAGGCACAATGAGCAGTTCTTC. V is TRBV10-3 and J is TRBJ2-1; D may be TRBD1 or TRBD2 (8 bases each). The V and J ends lost 6 bases and 5 bases respectively, with 17 bases between them. The germline CDR1 and CDR2 sequences are ENHRY and SYGVKD. This CDR3 is 15 amino acids long.

This clone was seen just once. The rearrangement uses TRBV3-1 (or the pseudogene TRBV3-2) and TRBJ2-1; 8 bases agree with TRBD2. With V trimmed by 0 bases and J by 3 bases, 7 bases remained unmatched. This CDR3 comprises 17 residues. Per the germline V gene, CDR1 is LGHDT and CDR2 is YNNKEL (reference sequence). This CDR3 is CASSQETLRGGYNEQFF. CDR3 DNA: TGTGCCAGCAGCCAAGAGACGCTACGGGGGGGCTACAATGAGCAGTTCTTC.